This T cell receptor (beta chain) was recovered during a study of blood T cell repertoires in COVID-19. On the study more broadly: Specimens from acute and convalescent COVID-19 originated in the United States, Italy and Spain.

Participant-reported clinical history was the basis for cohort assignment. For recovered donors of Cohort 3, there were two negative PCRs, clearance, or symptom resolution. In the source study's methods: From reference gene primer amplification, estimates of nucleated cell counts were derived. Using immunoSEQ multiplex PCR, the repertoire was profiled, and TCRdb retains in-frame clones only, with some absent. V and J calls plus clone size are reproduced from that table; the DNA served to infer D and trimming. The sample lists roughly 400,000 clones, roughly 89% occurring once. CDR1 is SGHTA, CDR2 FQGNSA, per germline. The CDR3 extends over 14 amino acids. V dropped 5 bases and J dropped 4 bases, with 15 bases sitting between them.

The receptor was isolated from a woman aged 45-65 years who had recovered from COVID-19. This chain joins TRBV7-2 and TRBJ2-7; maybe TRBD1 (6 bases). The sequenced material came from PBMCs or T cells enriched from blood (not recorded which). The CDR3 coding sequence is TGTGCCAGCAGCACACAGGGCTACAATTACGAGCAGTACTTC. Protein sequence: CASSTQGYNYEQYF.